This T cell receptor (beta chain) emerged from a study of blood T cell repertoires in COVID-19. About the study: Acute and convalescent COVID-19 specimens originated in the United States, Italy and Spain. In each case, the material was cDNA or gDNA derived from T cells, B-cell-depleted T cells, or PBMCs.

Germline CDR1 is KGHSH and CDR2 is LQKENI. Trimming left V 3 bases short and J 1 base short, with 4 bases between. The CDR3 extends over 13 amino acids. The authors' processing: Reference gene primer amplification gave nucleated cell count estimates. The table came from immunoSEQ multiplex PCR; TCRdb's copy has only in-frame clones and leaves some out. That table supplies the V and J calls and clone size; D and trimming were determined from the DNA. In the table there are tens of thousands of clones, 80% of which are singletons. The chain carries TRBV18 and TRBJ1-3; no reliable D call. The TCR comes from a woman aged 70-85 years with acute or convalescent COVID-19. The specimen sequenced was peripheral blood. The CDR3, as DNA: TGTGCCAGCTCACCGAGGTCTGGAAACACCATATATTTT. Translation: CASSPRSGNTIYF.